The T cell receptor beta chain under discussion was sequenced for a study of Tregs in tolerant kidney transplant recipients. Study details: Related graft donors supplied nonmyeloablative bone marrow transplants, and mixed chimerism was transient.

The CDR3 is 13 amino acids. Between the trimmed V and J ends, which lost 5 bases and 5 bases, there was a span of 13 bases. Germline V gene data show CDR1 as SGHRS and CDR2 as YFSETQ. The repertoire was sequenced with immunoSEQ multiplex PCR; TCRdb's copy has only in-frame clones and lacks some. The sample contains over 85,000 clones, 80% to 95% of which appear only once. Thawed PBMCs were FACS-sorted into unstimulated CD4+CD25+CD127- regulatory T cells, CD4+CD25- non-regulatory cells, CD4 and CD8 cells. Remarks on this clone: Its antigen is not known.

Study conclusions and caveats: Biological reproducibility was not directly addressed, but technical replication error appeared minimal. Changing PCR primers prevented nucleotide comparison between some patients' samples.

Specimen: CD4+ T cells from blood, collected before the transplant. The chain recombines TRBV5-1 with TRBJ1-1; D is unclear. The clonotype was recovered from a human donor who received a combined kidney and bone marrow transplant. The CDR3: CASSLGAATEAFF. The CDR3, as DNA: TGCGCCAGCAGTCTGGGAGCGGCGACTGAAGCTTTCTTT.